This is a list of T cell receptor beta chains from one sample in a study of blood T cell repertoires in COVID-19. TCRdb keeps only in-frame clones here, not all; method: immunoSEQ multiplex PCR. In the table there are about 490,000 clones, around 85% of which are singletons. Sequenced input: peripheral blood. The receptors shown here come from a human donor in a cohort sampled during active COVID-19. The CDR3 runs from the conserved cysteine through the conserved F or W. D genes are given only for firm matches. Rows may omit the clone size; those that give it use once, few, many or a size class.

>TRBV19|NA|NA|TRBJ1-4
TGTGCCAGTAGTAGAGGGCTTTTGGCAACTAATGAAAAACTGTTTTTT
CASSRGLLATNEKLFF
>TRBV9|NA|TRBD1|TRBJ1-5
TGTGCCAGCAGCGGAGGGACAGGGGATCAGCCCCAGCATTTT
CASSGGTGDQPQHF
>TRBV4-2|NA|NA|TRBJ1-3
TGTGCCAGCAGCCAAGAACGGAGCTCTGGAAACACCATATATTTT
CASSQERSSGNTIYF
>TRBV19|NA|TRBD2|TRBJ2-1
TGTGCCAGTAGCTGGACTAGCGGGAGCACTGAGCAGTTCTTC
CASSWTSGSTEQFF
>TRBV6-5|NA|NA|TRBJ2-5
TGTGCCAGCAGGAGATCCGGGGGTCAAGAGACCCAGTACTTC
CASRRSGGQETQYF
>TRBV9|NA|TRBD2|TRBJ2-2
TGTGCCAGCAGCGAGGGACTAGCGGGAGGTTTAGCCGGGGAGCTGTTTTTT
CASSEGLAGGLAGELFF
>TRBV3-1/TRBV3-2|once|NA|TRBJ2-7
TGTGCCAGCAGCGCCGAGCTTTCCTACGAGCAGTACTTC
CASSAELSYEQYF
>TRBV29-1|few|NA|TRBJ2-5
TGCAGCGTTGGCGCTCGTTTAGCCCAGACCCAGTACTTC
CSVGARLAQTQYF
>TRBV19|NA|NA|TRBJ2-1
TGTGCCAGTACCCCAGACTTGTTAAGTTACAATGAGCAGTTCTTC
CASTPDLLSYNEQFF
>TRBV6-1|NA|NA|TRBJ1-5
TGTGCCAGCAGTGAAATCTTTATGGGGGACAACCCTAGCAATCAGCCCCAGCATTTT
CASSEIFMGDNPSNQPQHF
>TRBV28|NA|TRBD2|TRBJ2-1
TGTGCCAGCAGGTCTCCCTCCGCGGGAGGTCGGAATGAGCAGTTCTTC
CASRSPSAGGRNEQFF
>TRBV28|NA|TRBD1|TRBJ1-3
TGTGCCAGCAGTTTGGGACAGGCCCTTCTCTCTGGAAACACCATATATTTT
CASSLGQALLSGNTIYF
>TRBV7-9|NA|TRBD2|TRBJ2-3
TGTGCCAGCAGCTTTGGACTAGCGGAGACAGATACGCAGTATTTT
CASSFGLAETDTQYF
>TRBV5-1|few|NA|TRBJ1-2
TGCGCCAGCAGCTTGGATGCCAGAGGTTCCTATGGCTACACCTTC
CASSLDARGSYGYTF
>TRBV5-1|NA|NA|TRBJ2-7
TGCGCCAGCAGCATGGACCGCAGGTCCTACGAGCAGTACTTC
CASSMDRRSYEQYF
>TRBV7-3|once|TRBD2|TRBJ2-3
TGTGCCAGCAGTGATGCGGCTAGCGGGACACGAGCAGATACGCAGTATTTT
CASSDAASGTRADTQYF
>TRBV3-1/TRBV3-2|NA|TRBD1|TRBJ1-1
TGTGCCAGCAGCCGGGGACAGGGGGCGGTCATGAACACTGAAGCTTTCTTT
CASSRGQGAVMNTEAFF
>TRBV7-2|NA|TRBD2|TRBJ2-1
TGTGCCAGCAGCTTCACTAGCGGGACCCTCGGTGAGCAGTTCTTC
CASSFTSGTLGEQFF
>TRBV7-9|NA|TRBD2|TRBJ2-1
TGTGCCAGCAGCCCGGGACTAGCGGATTACAATGAGCAGTTCTTC
CASSPGLADYNEQFF
>TRBV5-4|NA|NA|TRBJ1-2
TGTGCCAGCAGCTTTGCAGGACAGCAGCCCTATGGCTACACCTTC
CASSFAGQQPYGYTF
>TRBV21-1|few|NA|TRBJ2-2
TGTGCCAGCAGCAAGGAAGCGGGAGGGGCCACCGGGGAGCTGTTTTTT
CASSKEAGGATGELFF
>TRBV29-1|NA|TRBD2|TRBJ2-1
TGCAGCGTTGATGGGCAAGCGGGAGGGCCGGTCTTC
CSVDGQAGGPVF
>TRBV10-2|NA|TRBD1|TRBJ1-1
TGCGCCAGCCGAGCTTCCCGGGACAGTAACACTGAAGCTTTCTTT
CASRASRDSNTEAFF
>TRBV4-3|NA|NA|TRBJ1-2
TGCGCCAGCAGCCAAGAACCGGGGTCCTCCCTCTATGGCTACACCTTC
CASSQEPGSSLYGYTF
>TRBV29-1|NA|NA|TRBJ2-3
TGCAGCGTTGACGAATTACTAGTGCCTAGCACAGATACGCAGTATTTT
CSVDELLVPSTDTQYF